This T cell receptor beta chain originates from a study of T cells in Graves' hyperthyroidism and ophthalmopathy (dated by TCRdb to between 2019 and 2020). Background on the whole study: Peripheral blood samples were taken at the time of initial diagnosis, prior to any treatment. A discovery cohort of approximately 97 patients, approximately 44 with Graves' ophthalmopathy and fewer than 65 with stable Graves' hyperthyroidism, was used to find distinguishing TCR V-J signatures. Prospective prediction of ophthalmopathy was tested in an independent validation cohort consisting of some 18 hyperthyroidism patients and 15 to 17 patients who later progressed to ophthalmopathy. The roughly 100 discovery patients were randomly split 7:3 into training and test sets. Thyroid tissue and blood T-cell repertoires from about six Graves' hyperthyroidism patients were also compared in the study. Following sampling, methimazole starting at 30 mg daily was given to hyperthyroidism patients, and high-dose intravenous methylprednisolone was given to ophthalmopathy patients. TCR Vbeta CDR3 sequencing of roughly 140 peripheral blood samples (43 ophthalmopathy, roughly 72 hyperthyroidism and roughly 17 progressor patients) is reported in the paper. Results the study describes overall, beyond this receptor: No statistical method was used to fix the sample size in advance, and group allocation was not hidden from the investigators. Most expanded thyroid clonotypes (frequency above 0.001) were also found in blood, which suggests that blood repertoires may mirror thyroid immune responses. A model built on a 13 V-J signature distinguished ophthalmopathy from stable hyperthyroidism, reaching roughly 88% sensitivity and 81.08% specificity in cross-validation and 80%/75% in testing. During validation, the model predicted progression to ophthalmopathy a median of about 5.9 months ahead of onset, with almost 71% sensitivity and almost 75% specificity.

Ophthalmopathy patients had moderately to severely active disease, Clinical Activity Score of at least 3, NOSPECS grade of at least 4, and duration under 3 months. The study excluded patients with uncontrolled infections, other autoimmune diseases, pregnancy or lactation. Diagnoses were established on the basis of clinical symptoms, serum thyroxine and TRAb, thyroid ultrasound, and orbital computed tomography. PBMCs were isolated from 8 to 10 ml of fresh peripheral blood by Ficoll-Paque density gradient centrifugation. Total RNA was extracted with Trizol reagent, and quality was checked on an Agilent 2100 Bioanalyzer. CDR1 DFQATT and CDR2 SNEGSKA were looked up in the germline V gene (reference sequence). From V the trimming removes 0 bases and from J it removes 3 bases, while the gene matches leave 4 bases of the junction unaccounted for. From the cysteine up to the phenylalanine, the CDR3 has a length of 16 residues. Only the CDR3 part of the read is kept: 48 bases, read in frame from the first base.

This clonotype occurred many times. It lacks a known antigen. No much larger clone exists at a distance of one base, and base qualities are not known. The TCR beta CDR3 regions were amplified from the RNA transcripts. For the first round of RT-PCR on the TCR CDR3, the HTBI primer set was used together with the Qiagen OneStep RT-PCR kit. A second multiplex PCR round built the libraries, followed by size selection and purification. Paired-end sequencing of the libraries was performed with 100 bp reads on an Illumina HiSeq2000. The authors processed their data as follows. SOAPnuke was used to process the raw data, with reads discarded if the reads contained adapters or uncalled bases, had a mean Phred below 15, or lacked an exact constant-primer or identifier match. COPE v1.2.5 was used to merge the high-quality paired reads, and each unique nucleotide sequence was defined as a clonotype. MiTCR v1.1 was used to align the clonotypes against IMGT TRBV, TRBD and TRBJ reference segments. The analysis included only V-J combinations with a frequency above 0.0001, which together covered around 99% of the repertoires. The TCS score was defined as the ratio of F50 (clonal expansion) to E x V (chaos), calculated using BLOSUM62-based TCRdist between CDR3 peptides within each V-J. Welch's t-statistics and random forest reduced just over 500 V-J features to 10 to 15, which were used in a naive Bayes classifier (R e1071). The public reads were reanalyzed by TCRdb: fastp trimming at Q25, MiXCR alignment, in-frame beta chains only. A single entry per CDR3 protein holds the most common genes and DNA from its merged rows. TCRdb's processing, not the study's, gives the V and J calls here. The sample includes about 300,000 distinct CDR3 sequences, with roughly a fifth observed a single time. 35% to 40% of the sample is held by the ten biggest clonotypes.

This clonotype was sampled from a man in his fifties or sixties with Graves' ophthalmopathy. The sample taken for sequencing was blood. The sequence joins TRBV20-1 to TRBJ2-2; 10 nucleotides in the junction match TRBD2. The CDR3 reads CSARELAGGDTGELFF. Here is the DNA: TGCAGTGCTAGAGAATTAGCGGGAGGCGACACCGGGGAGCTGTTTTTT.